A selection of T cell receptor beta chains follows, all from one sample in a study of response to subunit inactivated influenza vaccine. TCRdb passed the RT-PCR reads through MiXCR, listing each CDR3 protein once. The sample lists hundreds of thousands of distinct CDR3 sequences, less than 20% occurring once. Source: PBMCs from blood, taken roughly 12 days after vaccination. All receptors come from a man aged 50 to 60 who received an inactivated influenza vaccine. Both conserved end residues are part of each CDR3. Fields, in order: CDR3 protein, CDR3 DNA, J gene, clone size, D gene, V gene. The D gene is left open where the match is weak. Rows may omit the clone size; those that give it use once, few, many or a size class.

cdr3_aa: CASSPYSNEQFF
cdr3_nt: TGTGCCAGCAGCCCATACTCGAATGAGCAGTTCTTC
j_call: TRBJ2-1
clone_size: few
d_call: .
v_call: TRBV3-1

cdr3_aa: CASSGTDAYGYTF
cdr3_nt: TGTGCCAGCAGTGGCACCGACGCCTATGGCTACACCTTC
j_call: TRBJ1-2
clone_size: .
d_call: .
v_call: TRBV2

cdr3_aa: CATSRGSNQPQHF
cdr3_nt: TGTGCCACCAGCAGGGGCAGCAATCAGCCCCAGCATTTT
j_call: TRBJ1-5
clone_size: many
d_call: .
v_call: TRBV15

cdr3_aa: CASSPGPDGYTF
cdr3_nt: TGTGCCAGCAGCCCCGGACCGGATGGCTACACCTTC
j_call: TRBJ1-2
clone_size: few
d_call: .
v_call: TRBV7-9

cdr3_aa: CASSFRYSGANVLTF
cdr3_nt: TGTGCCAGCAGTTTCCGCTACTCTGGGGCCAACGTCCTGACTTTC
j_call: TRBJ2-6
clone_size: .
d_call: .
v_call: TRBV27

cdr3_aa: CASRGSGSGTSNQPQHF
cdr3_nt: TGTGCCAGCAGGGGTTCGGGATCAGGGACCAGCAATCAGCCCCAGCATTTT
j_call: TRBJ1-5
clone_size: .
d_call: .
v_call: TRBV6-1

cdr3_aa: CASSPGTGWDTEAFF
cdr3_nt: TGTGCCAGCTCACCGGGGACAGGCTGGGACACTGAAGCTTTCTTT
j_call: TRBJ1-1
clone_size: few
d_call: TRBD1
v_call: TRBV18

cdr3_aa: CASSPGTSGKEYF
cdr3_nt: TGTGCCAGCAGCCCAGGGACTAGCGGGAAGGAGTACTTC
j_call: TRBJ2-4
clone_size: .
d_call: TRBD2
v_call: TRBV7-2

cdr3_aa: CSASAPGLAGYNEQFF
cdr3_nt: TGCAGTGCTAGTGCACCGGGACTAGCGGGATACAATGAGCAGTTCTTC
j_call: TRBJ2-1
clone_size: .
d_call: TRBD2
v_call: TRBV20-1

cdr3_aa: CASSPGRGDLYEQYF
cdr3_nt: TGTGCCAGCAGCCCCGGACGGGGCGATCTCTACGAGCAGTACTTC
j_call: TRBJ2-7
clone_size: .
d_call: .
v_call: TRBV6-1

cdr3_aa: CSATGTSGSRNEQFF
cdr3_nt: TGCAGTGCTACCGGGACTAGCGGGAGTAGGAATGAGCAGTTCTTC
j_call: TRBJ2-1
clone_size: few
d_call: TRBD2
v_call: TRBV20-1

cdr3_aa: CASSPTSGIARETQYF
cdr3_nt: TGCGCCAGCAGCCCGACTAGCGGGATAGCACGCGAGACCCAGTACTTC
j_call: TRBJ2-5
clone_size: few
d_call: TRBD2
v_call: TRBV5-1

cdr3_aa: CASRNTGGSGYGYTF
cdr3_nt: TGTGCCAGCAGAAATACAGGGGGCTCTGGCTATGGCTACACCTTC
j_call: TRBJ1-2
clone_size: once
d_call: TRBD1
v_call: TRBV12-3/TRBV12-4

cdr3_aa: CASNFGGAALNQPQHF
cdr3_nt: TGTGCCAGCAACTTTGGGGGGGCAGCCCTCAATCAGCCCCAGCATTTT
j_call: TRBJ1-5
clone_size: few
d_call: .
v_call: TRBV6-1

cdr3_aa: CASSLLTGTDTGELFF
cdr3_nt: TGTGCCAGCAGCCTACTCACAGGGACCGACACCGGGGAGCTGTTTTTT
j_call: TRBJ2-2
clone_size: .
d_call: .
v_call: TRBV7-6

cdr3_aa: CATSYETRGEQFF
cdr3_nt: TGTGCCACCAGTTATGAGACGCGGGGTGAGCAGTTCTTC
j_call: TRBJ2-1
clone_size: .
d_call: .
v_call: TRBV24-1

cdr3_aa: CASSQDPSAWGEQYF
cdr3_nt: TGCGCCAGCAGCCAAGATCCCTCAGCTTGGGGCGAGCAGTACTTC
j_call: TRBJ2-7
clone_size: few
d_call: .
v_call: TRBV4-1

cdr3_aa: CASSTRTGGSQYF
cdr3_nt: TGCGCCAGCAGCACCCGGACAGGGGGCTCTCAGTACTTC
j_call: TRBJ2-7
clone_size: few
d_call: TRBD1
v_call: TRBV5-1

cdr3_aa: CASRKGTGELFF
cdr3_nt: TGCGCCAGCAGGAAGGGCACCGGGGAGCTGTTTTTT
j_call: TRBJ2-2
clone_size: .
d_call: .
v_call: TRBV10-1

cdr3_aa: CASSQDTNGLYEQYF
cdr3_nt: TGTGCCAGCAGCCAAGATACGAACGGGCTCTACGAGCAGTACTTC
j_call: TRBJ2-7
clone_size: few
d_call: .
v_call: TRBV4-2

cdr3_aa: CASSYGLPGQPQHF
cdr3_nt: TGTGCCAGCAGTTACGGACTCCCTGGGCAGCCCCAGCATTTT
j_call: TRBJ1-5
clone_size: few
d_call: .
v_call: TRBV6-2/TRBV6-3

cdr3_aa: CASSQLTGLGNNSPLHF
cdr3_nt: TGCGCCAGCAGCCAACTTACAGGGTTAGGTAATAATTCACCCCTCCACTTT
j_call: TRBJ1-6
clone_size: .
d_call: .
v_call: TRBV4-3

cdr3_aa: CASSPLGLTTTNEKLFF
cdr3_nt: TGTGCCAGCTCACCACTTGGACTGACTACAACTAATGAAAAACTGTTTTTT
j_call: TRBJ1-4
clone_size: .
d_call: .
v_call: TRBV18

cdr3_aa: CASSPRTSGQETQYF
cdr3_nt: TGTGCCAGCAGTCCTCGGACTAGCGGCCAAGAGACCCAGTACTTC
j_call: TRBJ2-5
clone_size: many
d_call: TRBD2
v_call: TRBV7-2

cdr3_aa: CASSLRSGQITNEQFF
cdr3_nt: TGTGCCAGCAGCTTAAGATCGGGACAGATCACCAATGAGCAGTTCTTC
j_call: TRBJ2-1
clone_size: few
d_call: TRBD1
v_call: TRBV5-5

cdr3_aa: CASSRPQGGYRYYNEQFF
cdr3_nt: TGTGCCAGCAGCAGACCCCAAGGGGGATATAGATACTACAATGAGCAGTTCTTC
j_call: TRBJ2-1
clone_size: .
d_call: .
v_call: TRBV21-1

cdr3_aa: CSVGSRDYEQYF
cdr3_nt: TGCAGCGTTGGAAGCAGAGACTACGAGCAGTACTTC
j_call: TRBJ2-7
clone_size: .
d_call: .
v_call: TRBV29-1

cdr3_aa: CSASSGTGPGETQYF
cdr3_nt: TGCAGTGCTTCCTCCGGGACAGGGCCAGGAGAGACCCAGTACTTC
j_call: TRBJ2-5
clone_size: few
d_call: TRBD1
v_call: TRBV20-1

cdr3_aa: CATSRRLTPYEQYF
cdr3_nt: TGTGCCACCAGCAGAAGGCTCACTCCTTACGAGCAGTACTTC
j_call: TRBJ2-7
clone_size: .
d_call: .
v_call: TRBV15

cdr3_aa: CATGTGGYGLSNQPQHF
cdr3_nt: TGTGCCACCGGGACAGGGGGGTATGGTTTGAGCAATCAGCCCCAGCATTTT
j_call: TRBJ1-5
clone_size: .
d_call: TRBD1
v_call: TRBV2

cdr3_aa: CASSPSTGHSYNEQFF
cdr3_nt: TGTGCCAGCTCACCATCGACAGGGCATTCCTACAATGAGCAGTTCTTC
j_call: TRBJ2-1
clone_size: few
d_call: TRBD1
v_call: TRBV18

cdr3_aa: CASSLGSRAINTEAFF
cdr3_nt: TGTGCCAGCAGCTTAGGCTCAAGGGCAATTAACACTGAAGCTTTCTTT
j_call: TRBJ1-1
clone_size: .
d_call: .
v_call: TRBV7-6

cdr3_aa: CASSPAGTPKGSPLHF
cdr3_nt: TGTGCCAGCTCACCGGCGGGGACACCAAAGGGTTCACCCCTCCACTTT
j_call: TRBJ1-6
clone_size: .
d_call: .
v_call: TRBV18

cdr3_aa: CAIAQNNEQFF
cdr3_nt: TGTGCCATCGCACAGAACAATGAGCAGTTCTTC
j_call: TRBJ2-1
clone_size: few
d_call: .
v_call: TRBV10-3

cdr3_aa: CASSSAGLAGVEQFF
cdr3_nt: TGTGCCAGCAGTAGTGCGGGACTAGCGGGGGTTGAGCAGTTCTTC
j_call: TRBJ2-1
clone_size: .
d_call: TRBD2
v_call: TRBV6-2/TRBV6-3

cdr3_aa: CASSYSTGLALDTQYF
cdr3_nt: TGTGCCAGCAGTTACTCGACGGGACTAGCCCTAGATACGCAGTATTTT
j_call: TRBJ2-3
clone_size: .
d_call: TRBD2
v_call: TRBV6-5

cdr3_aa: CASSVSGADEKLFF
cdr3_nt: TGTGCCAGCAGCGTATCCGGAGCAGATGAAAAACTGTTTTTT
j_call: TRBJ1-4
clone_size: .
d_call: .
v_call: TRBV9

cdr3_aa: CASSLGLGTSGYEQYF
cdr3_nt: TGCGCCAGCAGCTTGGGCCTCGGGACTAGCGGTTACGAGCAGTACTTC
j_call: TRBJ2-7
clone_size: .
d_call: TRBD2
v_call: TRBV5-1

cdr3_aa: CASSPSAGGTSYEQYF
cdr3_nt: TGTGCCAGCTCACCATCGGCGGGAGGAACCTCCTACGAGCAGTACTTC
j_call: TRBJ2-7
clone_size: few
d_call: TRBD2
v_call: TRBV18